This T cell receptor (beta chain) was documented in a study of OX40 agonist ivuxolimab in advanced cancers. A remark on this clone: Its target is unknown.

Study-wide results and limits: In general, CD8+ T cells held more expanded clones than CD4+ did, on average.

Produced via immunoSEQ multiplex PCR; TCRdb's table is partial and in-frame only. The sample shows 63,000 or so clones, approximately 81% of them seen only once. Excluded were patients having autoimmune disease history or systemic immunosuppression. Researchers took blood at baseline, on cycle 4 day 1, and on cycle 7 day 1. Germline V gene data show CDR1 as LNHNV and CDR2 as YYDKDF (reference sequence). This CDR3 contains 14 residues. Trimming took off 0 bases at V and 4 bases at J, with 6 bases between the two ends. The chain joins TRBV15 to TRBJ2-2; D remains unclear. This TCR was sampled from an adult with an advanced solid tumor such as melanoma, head and neck, liver or kidney cancer. Source: CD4+ or CD8+ T cells sorted from blood, taken in a trial of the OX40 agonist ivuxolimab. The CDR3 spells CATSRDFVTGELFF. As DNA, the CDR3 is TGTGCCACCAGCAGAGATTTTGTCACCGGGGAGCTGTTTTTT.